These 29 T cell receptor beta chains came from one sample sequenced in a study of Ad26.COV2.S vaccination and SARS-CoV-2 variants. The repertoire was sequenced with immunoSEQ multiplex PCR; TCRdb's copy has only in-frame clones and lacks some. This table has 200,000 to 250,000 clones, 85% to 90% appearing once. The treatment here: some 20 received Ad26.COV2.S at low or high dose, single or two shots; about 5 received placebo; per-sample allocation not given. Sampling took place 63 days after the first vaccine or placebo injection. Source: peripheral blood, taken in a trial of Ad26.COV2.S vaccine versus placebo. These receptors were collected from a person aged 18-60 years who received the Ad26.COV2.S COVID-19 vaccine or a placebo.

The chain employs TRBV20-1 and TRBJ2-1; 8 nucleotides line up with TRBD1. Germline V gene sequence: CDR1 DFQATT, CDR2 SNEGSKA (reference sequence). The ends lost 3 bases at V and 2 bases at J; junction bases unmatched: 6. CDR3 length: 15 amino acids. CDR3 DNA sequence: TGCAGTGCTAGTCCTGGGACAGGCCCCTACAATGAGCAGTTCTTC. Its protein is CSASPGTGPYNEQFF.

V is TRBV10-3 and J is TRBJ1-3; 9 bases match TRBD1. Looked up from germline, CDR1 is ENHRY and CDR2 is SYGVKD. Losses at the gene ends were 6 bases for V and 0 bases for J; bases not matched to a gene: 6. The CDR3 loop spans 16 amino acids. CDR3 nucleotides: TGTGCCATCAGCCCCGGACAGGGGAGCTCTGGAAACACCATATATTTT. This codes for CAISPGQGSSGNTIYF.

The chain uses TRBV5-1 and TRBJ2-2; maybe TRBD1 (6 bases). Germline V gene data show CDR1 as SGHRS and CDR2 as YFSETQ. The germline V and J ends were trimmed by 4 bases and 2 bases, with 9 bases remaining between them. The CDR3 extends over 14 amino acids. CDR3 in amino acids: CASSLGTNTGELFF. DNA for the CDR3: TGCGCCAGCAGCCTGGGGACAAACACCGGGGAGCTGTTTTTT. The full variable domain, rest sourced from reference TRBV5-1 and TRBJ2-2, is KAGVTQTPRYLIKTRGQQVTLSCSPISGHRSVSWYQQTPGQGLQFLFEYFSETQRNKGNFPGRFSGRQFSNSRSEMNVSTLELGDSALYLCASSLGTNTGELFFGEGSRLTVL.

This rearrangement joins TRBV5-1 to TRBJ1-5; D is uncertain. With 0 bases removed from V and 7 bases from J, the gap between germline ends came to 14 bases. The V gene's germline CDR1 is SGHRS and CDR2 YFSETQ. The length of the CDR3 is 15 residues. The CDR3 here is CASSLDAGLGQPQHF. The CDR3 region has the DNA TGCGCCAGCAGCTTGGATGCGGGATTAGGACAGCCCCAGCATTTT.

The chain uses TRBV20-1 and TRBJ2-3; D uncertain. CDR3 length equals 11 residues. Germline CDR1 is DFQATT and CDR2 is SNEGSKA (reference sequence). Trimming took off 6 bases at V and 1 base at J, with 5 bases between the two ends. This CDR3 is CSARRTDTQYF. The CDR3 nucleotides are TGCAGTGCGAGGCGCACAGATACGCAGTATTTT.

The chain has TRBV4-2 and TRBJ1-2; possible D gene TRBD1, 5 bases. V lost 3 bases to trimming and J lost 8 bases, with 25 bases between them. This CDR3 is 17 amino acids long. The germline V gene has CDR1 LGHNA and CDR2 YNFKEQ. The CDR3 reads CASSQPLEQAINLGYTF. The CDR3 bases are TGTGCCAGCAGCCAGCCCCTGGAACAGGCGATAAATCTGGGCTACACCTTC.

This clone was observed a handful of times. The chain combines TRBV6-1 with TRBJ2-7; D unresolved. CDR1 is MNHNS and CDR2 is SASEGT in the germline V gene. V was shortened by 2 bases and J by 11 bases, with 7 bases between the two germline ends. This CDR3 region has 10 residues. The CDR3: CASSEQVEYF. The CDR3 DNA follows: TGTGCCAGCAGTGAACAGGTCGAGTACTTC.

In DNA form, the CDR3 reads TGCGCCAGCCGTGTGGAGGGCTGGACTGAAGCTTTCTTT. Protein sequence: CASRVEGWTEAFF. The chain is built from TRBV5-1 and TRBJ1-1, with D unresolved. The CDR3 sequence is 13 residues long. V lost 7 bases and J lost 5, with 15 bases in between. Germline V gene data show CDR1 as SGHRS and CDR2 as YFSETQ.

The genes are TRBV5-1 and TRBJ2-2; the match to TRBD2 covers 14 bases. The germline CDR1 and CDR2 sequences are SGHRS and YFSETQ. The junction had 0 bases not matched to a gene; V was cut back by 5 bases and J by 0 bases. This CDR3 spans 16 amino acids. CDR3 nucleotides: TGCGCCAGCAGGGGACTAGCGGGGGCGAACACCGGGGAGCTGTTTTTT. Amino acids: CASRGLAGANTGELFF.

The rearrangement joins TRBV15 to TRBJ2-3; tentative D call: TRBD1 (6 bases). The V gene lost 3 bases and the J gene lost 5 bases, with 15 bases spanning the gap. CDR1 LNHNV and CDR2 YYDKDF come from the germline V gene (reference sequence). CDR3 length: 15 residues. CDR3 sequence: CATSRSRGAGDTQYF. The CDR3 coding sequence is TGTGCCACCAGCAGGAGCAGGGGCGCGGGAGATACGCAGTATTTT.

The chain combines TRBV6-1 with TRBJ2-1; 11 nucleotides line up with TRBD2. V shed 3 bases and J 5 bases; nucleotides not matched to a gene: 9. The germline V gene encodes CDR1 MNHNS and CDR2 SASEGT. This CDR3 contains 17 residues. The DNA of the CDR3 is TGTGCCAGCAGTGAGCTCCTTACTAGCGGGAGTAACAATGAGCAGTTCTTC. Its translation: CASSELLTSGSNNEQFF.

This clone was detected ten times or more. V is TRBV11-1 and J is TRBJ2-7; D is unclear. CDR3 length: 14 residues. CDR1 and CDR2 (germline): SGHAT, FQDESV (reference sequence). The V and J ends lost 1 base and 0 bases respectively, with 7 bases between them. The CDR3 DNA sequence: TGTGCCAGCAGCTTAGTGTCTAGCTCCTACGAGCAGTACTTC. Protein: CASSLVSSSYEQYF.

This chain links TRBV9 with TRBJ1-4; D gene ambiguous. CDR1 SGDLS and CDR2 YYNGEE come from the germline V gene. This CDR3 has 17 amino acids. V lost 0 bases to trimming and J lost 0 bases, with 12 bases between them. The CDR3 nucleotides read TGTGCCAGCAGCGTAGAAGGTGGCCTCGCAACTAATGAAAAACTGTTTTTT. Protein: CASSVEGGLATNEKLFF.

This chain joins TRBV6-6 and TRBJ1-2; D possibly corresponds to TRBD1 (5 bases). CDR1 MNHNY and CDR2 SVGAGI come from the germline V gene (reference sequence). The CDR3 has 14 residues. V lost 2 bases and J lost 8, with 15 bases in between. The CDR3 reads CASSYLGTHRGYTF. The CDR3, as DNA: TGTGCCAGCAGTTACCTCGGGACCCATCGGGGCTACACCTTC.

The chain links TRBV7-9 to TRBJ1-6, with D hard to call. Germline CDR1 and CDR2: SEHNR and FQNEAQ (reference sequence). V lost 7 bases and J lost 6, with 10 bases in between. The CDR3 covers 13 residues. CDR3 coding DNA: TGTGCCAGCAACCGGGTCGTTAATTCACCCCTCCACTTT. The encoded protein is CASNRVVNSPLHF.

V usage is TRBV18 and J usage is TRBJ1-3; TRBD1 aligns across 9 bases. From germline, CDR1 is KGHSH and CDR2 LQKENI. Trimming removed 6 bases from V and 4 bases from J; junction bases left unmatched: 7. This CDR3 comprises 15 residues. The CDR3 protein is CASSTGQGRGNTIYF. The CDR3 region has the DNA TGTGCCAGCTCGACGGGACAGGGTAGAGGAAACACCATATATTTT.

The chain carries TRBV28 and TRBJ1-3, with a tentative D call TRBD1 (5 bases). There are 16 residues in the CDR3. CDR1 and CDR2 from the germline V gene are MDHEN and SYDVKM. The V end was cut by 7 bases, the J end by 0 bases, with 16 bases between. CDR3 in amino acids: CASTSGGASSGNTIYF. The CDR3 nucleotides are TGTGCCAGCACCTCCGGCGGGGCGAGCTCTGGAAACACCATATATTTT.

The chain joins TRBV7-3 to TRBJ2-3, with a possible D match to TRBD2 (6 bases). With 3 bases removed from V and 5 bases from J, the gap between germline ends came to 15 bases. This CDR3 region has 15 residues. Germline V gene sequence: CDR1 SGHTA, CDR2 FQGTGA. Here the CDR3 reads CASSFGAGTGDTQYF. The CDR3 DNA reads TGTGCCAGCAGCTTCGGGGCGGGAACGGGAGATACGCAGTATTTT.

This clone has only one observation. This chain links TRBV9 with TRBJ2-3; 9 bases line up with TRBD2. CDR3 size: 16 residues. Germline V CDR1 and CDR2: SGDLS, YYNGEE. Trimming at V came to 0 bases and at J to 2 bases, leaving 4 bases not matched to a gene. The CDR3 region is CASSVDGGGATDTQYF. CDR3 nucleotide sequence: TGTGCCAGCAGCGTAGATGGCGGGGGGGCCACAGATACGCAGTATTTT.

V usage is TRBV27 and J usage is TRBJ2-7, with D possibly being TRBD1 or TRBD2 (5 bases each). Deletions cut 4 bases from V and 1 base from J, with 11 bases between. CDR3 length: 14 residues. Germline V gene data show CDR1 as MNHEY and CDR2 as SMNVEV (reference sequence). CDR3 bases: TGTGCCAGCAGTTGGGGCCGGGGATCCTACGAGCAGTACTTC. Its protein product is CASSWGRGSYEQYF.

The DNA of the CDR3 is TGTGCCAGCAGCTCGGGACTAGCGGGGGGGGAGACAGATACGCAGTATTTT. Translation gives CASSSGLAGGETDTQYF. The chain employs TRBV7-2 and TRBJ2-3; 16 bases are shared with TRBD2. The V segment lost 4 bases and the J segment 3 bases; nucleotides outside the gene matches: 4. The germline V gene has CDR1 SGHTA and CDR2 FQGNSA. CDR3 size: 17 residues.

The genes are TRBV7-2 and TRBJ2-7; 8 bases line up with TRBD2. The CDR3 sequence is 15 residues long. Germline trimming cut 1 base from V and 3 bases from J; bases unmatched to any gene: 5. CDR1 is SGHTA and CDR2 is FQGNSA in the germline V gene. The CDR3 nucleotides are TGTGCCAGCAGCTTAGAGGGTGCGGGAGGCTACGAGCAGTACTTC. Amino acid sequence: CASSLEGAGGYEQYF.

The chain carries TRBV7-2 and TRBJ2-1; D not certain. The CDR3 totals 15 residues. Germline loops: CDR1 SGHTA, CDR2 FQGNSA. With 5 bases removed from V and 8 bases from J, the gap between germline ends came to 19 bases. The DNA for the CDR3 is TGTGCCAGCAGCCCGGAGCCGCTCATAGGCGATGAGCAGTTCTTC. This encodes CASSPEPLIGDEQFF. Full variable domain (rest looked up from reference TRBV7-2 and TRBJ2-1): GAGVSQSPSNKVTEKGKDVELRCDPISGHTALYWYRQSLGQGLEFLIYFQGNSAPDKSGLPSDRFSAERTGGSVSTLTIQRTQQEDSAVYLCASSPEPLIGDEQFFGPGTRLTVL.

The chain is built from TRBV6-1 and TRBJ2-5, with D hard to call. The CDR3 has 16 residues. Germline CDR1 and CDR2: MNHNS and SASEGT. The V end lost 4 bases, the J end lost 5 bases, and 20 bases lay between the germline ends. The CDR3 protein is CASSGHLSSAWETQYF. The CDR3, as DNA: TGTGCCAGCAGTGGCCATTTATCGAGTGCTTGGGAGACCCAGTACTTC.

The chain joins TRBV27 to TRBJ2-5; 14 positions agree with TRBD2. The CDR3 is made up of 13 amino acids. Germline V gene sequence: CDR1 MNHEY, CDR2 SMNVEV (reference sequence). V shed 5 bases and J 9 bases; nucleotides not matched to a gene: 2. CDR3 in DNA: TGTGCCAGCAGTCCGGGACTAGCGGGGGCCCAGTACTTC. Amino acids: CASSPGLAGAQYF.

The chain uses TRBV4-3 and TRBJ2-1, with TRBD2 identical over 11 bases. J gave up 9 bases and V 1 base, and 11 bases lay outside the gene matches. The CDR3 runs 17 residues. Germline assignment: CDR1 LGHNA and CDR2 YSLEER. In DNA form, the CDR3 reads TGCGCCAGCAGCCAAGTGGGGGGTAGCGGGAGGGCCAGTGAGCAGTTCTTC. Protein sequence: CASSQVGGSGRASEQFF.

This chain uses TRBV7-3 with TRBJ1-2, with 8 bases identical to TRBD1. The germline gives CDR1 SGHTA, CDR2 FQGTGA. CDR3 size: 13 residues. V lost 3 bases to trimming and J lost 6 bases; unmatched junction nucleotides: 3. CDR3 bases: TGTGCCAGCAGCTTTTCGGACAGGGATGGCTACACCTTC. It specifies CASSFSDRDGYTF.

V usage is TRBV28 and J usage is TRBJ2-1; 9 nucleotides align to TRBD1. The CDR3 is 13 amino acids. Per germline, CDR1 MDHEN and CDR2 SYDVKM. Trimming at V came to 5 bases and at J to 7 bases, leaving 3 bases not matched to a gene. The CDR3 spells CASSRQGGNEQFF. The DNA of the CDR3 is TGTGCCAGCAGTAGACAGGGGGGAAATGAGCAGTTCTTC.

J is TRBJ1-3 and V is TRBV6-2 or TRBV6-3; unclear D gene. V was pared by 4 bases and J by 0 bases, with 7 bases between. This CDR3 has 14 residues. CDR1 and CDR2 from the germline V gene are MNHEY and SVGEGT. Written as DNA, the CDR3 is TGTGCCAGCAGTTCCCCCGCCTCTGGAAACACCATATATTTT. It translates to CASSSPASGNTIYF.